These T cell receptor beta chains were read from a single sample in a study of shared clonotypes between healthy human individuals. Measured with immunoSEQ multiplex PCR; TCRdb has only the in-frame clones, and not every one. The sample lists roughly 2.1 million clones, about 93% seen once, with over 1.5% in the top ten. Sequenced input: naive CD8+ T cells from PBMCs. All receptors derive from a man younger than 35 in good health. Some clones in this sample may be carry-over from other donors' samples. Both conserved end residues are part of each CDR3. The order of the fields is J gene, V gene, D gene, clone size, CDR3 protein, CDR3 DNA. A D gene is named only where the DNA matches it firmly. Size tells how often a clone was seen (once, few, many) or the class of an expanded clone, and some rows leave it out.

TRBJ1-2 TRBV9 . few CASSVGDYGYTF TGTGCCAGCAGCGTAGGGGACTATGGCTACACCTTC
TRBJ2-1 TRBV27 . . CASSFLSSAYEQFF TGTGCCAGCAGTTTTTTGTCGAGCGCCTATGAGCAGTTCTTC
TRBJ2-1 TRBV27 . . CASSLSLSSAYNEQFF TGTGCCAGCAGTTTGTCCCTGTCGAGCGCCTACAATGAGCAGTTCTTC
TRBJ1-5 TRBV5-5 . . CASSLFGGPQHF TGTGCCAGCAGCTTGTTTGGGGGGCCCCAGCATTTT
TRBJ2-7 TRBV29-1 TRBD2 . CSAVGLAGMYEQYF TGCAGCGCGGTTGGACTAGCGGGAATGTACGAGCAGTACTTC
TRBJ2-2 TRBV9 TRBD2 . CASSPLGREGPGELFF TGTGCCAGCAGCCCCCTGGGGCGGGAGGGCCCCGGGGAGCTGTTTTTT
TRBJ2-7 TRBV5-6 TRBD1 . CASSPWGRDRRSPTYEQYF TGTGCCAGCAGCCCCTGGGGTCGGGACAGGAGATCACCGACCTACGAGCAGTACTTC
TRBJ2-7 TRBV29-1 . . CSVESGYEQYF TGCAGCGTTGAAAGCGGTTACGAGCAGTACTTC
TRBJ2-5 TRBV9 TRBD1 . CASSRDDRDREETQYF TGTGCCAGCAGCCGAGACGACCGGGACAGGGAGGAGACCCAGTACTTC
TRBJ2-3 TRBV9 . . CASSPYAGKTQYF TGTGCCAGCAGCCCGTACGCGGGGAAAACGCAGTATTTT
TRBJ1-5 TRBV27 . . CASSLFRSNQPQHF TGTGCCAGCAGTTTATTTCGGAGCAATCAGCCCCAGCATTTT
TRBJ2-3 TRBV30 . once CAWTSPPPGRLLTDTQYF TGTGCCTGGACCTCTCCCCCCCCCGGACGACTCCTCACAGATACGCAGTATTTT
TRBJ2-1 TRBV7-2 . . CASSLSITGDEQFF TGTGCCAGCAGCTTGTCCATTACGGGAGATGAGCAGTTCTTC
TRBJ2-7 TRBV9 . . CASSVAGFAYEQYF TGTGCCAGCAGCGTAGCTGGTTTCGCCTACGAGCAGTACTTC
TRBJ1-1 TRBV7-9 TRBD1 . CASSLGAEGAVGAFF TGTGCCAGCAGCTTAGGGGCAGAGGGGGCCGTGGGAGCTTTCTTT
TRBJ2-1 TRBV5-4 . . CASSLVGAGEQFF TGTGCCAGCAGCTTGGTGGGGGCTGGTGAGCAGTTCTTC
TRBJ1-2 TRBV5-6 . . CASSFNSYYTF TGTGCCAGCAGCTTTAACAGCTACTACACCTTC
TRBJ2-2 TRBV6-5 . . CASSYWNTGELFF TGTGCCAGCAGTTACTGGAACACCGGGGAGCTGTTTTTT
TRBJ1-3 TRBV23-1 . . CASSQPQTHPAGNTIYF TGCGCCAGCAGTCAACCTCAGACCCACCCAGCTGGAAACACCATATATTTT
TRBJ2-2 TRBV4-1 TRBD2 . CASSTTGTLADLTGELFF TGCGCCAGCAGCACAACCGGGACTCTAGCGGACCTCACCGGGGAGCTGTTTTTT
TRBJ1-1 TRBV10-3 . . CAISGTLNTEAFF TGTGCCATCAGTGGTACTCTGAACACTGAAGCTTTCTTT
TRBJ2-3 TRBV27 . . CASSPGWGTDTQYF TGTGCCAGCAGTCCCGGATGGGGTACAGATACGCAGTATTTT
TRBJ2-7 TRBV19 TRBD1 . CASRNPRDSYEQYF TGTGCCAGTAGAAACCCCCGGGACAGCTACGAGCAGTACTTC
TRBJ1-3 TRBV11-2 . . CASSIGGLHSGNTIYF TGTGCCAGCAGCATAGGGGGGCTCCACTCTGGAAACACCATATATTTT
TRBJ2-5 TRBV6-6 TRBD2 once CASSPGGGWETQYF TGTGCCAGCAGTCCCGGCGGGGGGTGGGAGACCCAGTACTTC
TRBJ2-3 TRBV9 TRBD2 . CASSPHLGLAGTDTQYF TGTGCCAGCAGCCCGCACCTGGGACTAGCGGGGACAGATACGCAGTATTTT
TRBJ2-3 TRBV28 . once CASSPGPGFGTDTQYF TGTGCCAGCAGCCCGGGCCCGGGGTTTGGGACAGATACGCAGTATTTT
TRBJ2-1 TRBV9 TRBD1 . CASRGGTGRDYNEQFF TGTGCCAGCAGGGGTGGGACAGGACGCGATTACAATGAGCAGTTCTTC
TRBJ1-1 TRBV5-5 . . CASSLIWSNTEAFF TGTGCCAGCAGCTTAATTTGGTCGAACACTGAAGCTTTCTTT
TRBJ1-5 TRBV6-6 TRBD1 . CASSLRDRGVDQPQHF TGTGCCAGCAGTTTACGAGACAGGGGCGTAGATCAGCCCCAGCATTTT
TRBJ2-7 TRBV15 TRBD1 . CATSIGRGPYEQYF TGTGCCACCAGCATCGGCAGGGGGCCCTACGAGCAGTACTTC
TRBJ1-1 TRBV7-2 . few CASSLPRQGNTEAFF TGTGCCAGCAGCTTACCAAGGCAGGGGAACACTGAAGCTTTCTTT
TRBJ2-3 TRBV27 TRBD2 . CASSSKREVTDTQYF TGTGCCAGCAGTTCTAAGCGGGAGGTCACAGATACGCAGTATTTT
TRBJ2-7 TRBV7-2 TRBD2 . CASSSWTSPTYEQYF TGTGCCAGCAGCTCCTGGACTAGCCCCACCTACGAGCAGTACTTC
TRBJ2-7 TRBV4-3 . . CASSQDLSESSYEQYF TGCGCCAGCAGCCAAGATCTGTCCGAGAGCTCCTACGAGCAGTACTTC
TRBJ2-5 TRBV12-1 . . CASSLPGTVKETQYF TGTGCCAGCAGCCTACCCGGGACAGTTAAAGAGACCCAGTACTTC
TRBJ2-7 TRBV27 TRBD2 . CASSLKLAGLAYEQYF TGTGCCAGCAGTTTAAAACTAGCGGGCCTTGCCTACGAGCAGTACTTC
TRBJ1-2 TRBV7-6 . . CASSLDSGLLGYTF TGTGCCAGCAGCTTAGACTCAGGGCTGTTGGGCTACACCTTC
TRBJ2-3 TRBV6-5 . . CASTTGDTQYF TGTGCCAGCACTACGGGAGATACGCAGTATTTT
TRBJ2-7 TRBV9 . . CASSVGSGSGYEQYF TGTGCCAGCAGCGTAGGATCCGGGTCGGGGTACGAGCAGTACTTC
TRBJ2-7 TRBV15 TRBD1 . CATSRIQGLEYEQYF TGTGCCACCAGCAGGATACAGGGGTTGGAGTACGAGCAGTACTTC
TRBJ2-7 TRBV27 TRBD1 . CASSLLGATGGIEQYF TGTGCCAGCAGTTTATTGGGGGCGACAGGGGGCATCGAGCAGTACTTC
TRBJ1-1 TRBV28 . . CASSAQGNTEAFF TGTGCCAGCAGTGCACAGGGGAACACTGAAGCTTTCTTT
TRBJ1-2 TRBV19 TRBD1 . CASSMRTGVYGYTF TGTGCCAGTAGTATGAGGACAGGGGTCTATGGCTACACCTTC
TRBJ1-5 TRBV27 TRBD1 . CASSLLGTENQPQHF TGTGCCAGCAGTCTACTAGGGACAGAAAATCAGCCCCAGCATTTT
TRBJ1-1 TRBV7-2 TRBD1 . CASSLGPNYKTGDKEAFF TGTGCCAGCAGCTTAGGCCCGAACTACAAAACAGGGGATAAAGAAGCTTTCTTT